Following are 9 T cell receptor beta chains from one sample sequenced in a study of blood T cell repertoires in COVID-19. Clones were sequenced by immunoSEQ multiplex PCR, and TCRdb holds only the in-frame ones, with some missing. The sample records roughly 150,000 clones, around 84% being singletons. The sample comprised peripheral blood. These TCRs come from a woman aged 50 to 60 with acute or convalescent COVID-19.

The J gene is TRBJ1-2, the V gene TRBV5-8, with D possibly being TRBD1 (5 bases). This CDR3 is built from 12 residues. Trimming left V 4 bases short and J 8 bases short, with 12 bases between. Germline lookup yields CDR1 SGHTS and CDR2 YDEGEE. The CDR3 nucleotides read TGTGCCAGCAGCAGGGGCTCGAGGGGCTACACCTTC. It translates to CASSRGSRGYTF.

The V and J genes are TRBV11-3 and TRBJ2-1, with 9 positions matching TRBD2. Per the germline V gene, CDR1 is SGHNT and CDR2 is YENEEA. This CDR3 is 17 amino acids long. V shed 5 bases, J shed 7 bases, and the junction held 15 bases outside the gene matches. CDR3 region: CASSILPSGTAGNEQFF. In DNA, the CDR3 is TGTGCCAGCAGCATTCTACCTAGCGGGACCGCCGGAAATGAGCAGTTCTTC.

The chain combines TRBV28 with TRBJ1-3, with D uncertain. Trimming left V 5 bases short and J 8 bases short, with 19 bases between. From germline, CDR1 is MDHEN and CDR2 SYDVKM. The CDR3 contains 15 residues. The CDR3 loop is CASSAPGSHLDTIYF. The CDR3 nucleotides read TGTGCCAGCAGTGCCCCGGGGTCTCACTTGGACACCATATATTTT.

The chain employs TRBV5-3 and TRBJ1-4, with 8 bases that match TRBD1. TRBV5-3 is known as an ORF, though its function is uncertain. This CDR3 comprises 16 residues. The CDR3 is CVHCRTGRTTNEKLFF. The DNA for the CDR3 is TGTGTCCATTGTAGGACAGGGAGGACAACTAATGAAAAACTGTTTTTT.

V is TRBV19 and J is TRBJ2-1; the D gene is possibly TRBD2 (6 bases). V lost 5 bases and J 4 bases, leaving 21 bases between the germline ends. This CDR3 comprises 17 residues. Germline lookup yields CDR1 LNHDA and CDR2 SQIVND (reference sequence). The CDR3 loop reads CASSSPGDPVQYNEQFF. DNA of the CDR3: TGTGCCAGTAGTTCACCGGGAGACCCTGTCCAATACAATGAGCAGTTCTTC.

The V and J genes are TRBV28 and TRBJ1-1; D perhaps matches TRBD1 (5 bases). This CDR3 has 15 amino acids. V shed 4 bases and J shed 1 base, with 13 bases lying between them. Germline V lookup: CDR1 MDHEN, CDR2 SYDVKM. The DNA of the CDR3 is TGTGCCAGCAGTTCGGCAGGGCAAGGGAACACTGAAGCTTTCTTT. Translated, it gives CASSSAGQGNTEAFF.

This chain uses TRBV19 with TRBJ2-7; TRBD1 aligns across 9 bases. In germline, CDR1 is LNHDA, CDR2 SQIVND (reference sequence). The CDR3 is made up of 16 amino acids. The junction had 11 bases not matched to a gene; V was cut back by 3 bases and J by 5 bases. CDR3 protein: CASSIRGGGQGDEQYF. In DNA form, the CDR3 reads TGTGCCAGTAGTATTCGGGGCGGGGGACAGGGTGACGAGCAGTACTTC. The full variable domain, with the rest looked up from reference TRBV19 and TRBJ2-7, is DGGITQSPKYLFRKEGQNVTLSCEQNLNHDAMYWYRQDPGQGLRLIYYSQIVNDFQKGDIAEGYSVSREKKESFPLTVTSAQKNPTAFYLCASSIRGGGQGDEQYFGPGTRLTVT.

This chain joins TRBV5-1 and TRBJ2-3; possible D gene TRBD1, 5 bases. CDR1 SGHRS and CDR2 YFSETQ come from the germline V gene. V shed 1 base and J shed 5 bases, with 11 bases lying between them. There are 14 residues in the CDR3. This chain's CDR3 is CASSLLQDRDTQYF. The DNA of the CDR3 is TGCGCCAGCAGCTTGTTACAGGACCGAGATACGCAGTATTTT.

V and J are TRBV7-3 and TRBJ1-2, with 10 bases identical to TRBD1. From germline, CDR1 is SGHTA and CDR2 FQGTGA. This CDR3 is built from 14 residues. Trimming at V came to 5 bases and at J to 7 bases, leaving 7 bases not matched to a gene. The CDR3 DNA sequence: TGTGCCAGCAGCCCGGGACAGGGGTATCGTGGCTACACCTTC. Translation: CASSPGQGYRGYTF.